The 7 T cell receptor beta chains below all came from one sample that was sequenced in a study of prognosis after radiotherapy for stage I lung cancer. Amplification of the TCR beta CDR3 (from genomic DNA) was done by two-round multiplex PCR. The first PCR round targeted every TRBV and TRBJ gene with specific primers. TCRdb reprocessed the multiplex PCR reads via MiXCR and lists one record per CDR3 protein. Counted here are some 39,000 distinct CDR3 sequences, around a quarter occurring once; the ten biggest clones make up 20% to 25%. Sample: PBMCs, taken before or after stereotactic body radiation therapy (not recorded which). The receptor source for this set is a donor of 50 years or more with non-small cell lung cancer.

Of note for this clonotype: This may be a read error, as it is one base from a much larger clone. CDR3 bases: TGCGCCAGCAGCTTGGACGGGCAGGGGAACACTGAAGCTTTATTT. This encodes CASSLDGQGNTEALF. This chain connects TRBV5-1 to TRBJ1-1; D possibly corresponds to TRBD1 (6 bases). Germline V lookup: CDR1 SGHRS, CDR2 YFSETQ. The CDR3 length is 15 residues.

This clonotype has a count of ten or more. The rearrangement links TRBV6-1 to TRBJ2-5, with D perhaps TRBD1 or TRBD2 (5 bases each). The germline CDR1 and CDR2 sequences are MNHNS and SASEGT. Trimming cost V 2 bases and J 4 bases, with 14 bases left between them. The CDR3 loop spans 15 amino acids. CDR3 amino acids: CASSEQGPERETQYF. CDR3 bases: TGTGCCAGCAGTGAACAGGGACCGGAAAGAGAGACCCAGTACTTC.

This clonotype was seen at least ten times. V is TRBV7-6 and J is TRBJ1-6, with a weak D call TRBD1 (5 bases). V was clipped by 0 bases and J by 10 bases, with 10 bases between them. CDR3 length equals 14 residues. Germline V gene data show CDR1 as SGHVS and CDR2 as FNYEAQ. The CDR3 here is CASSLAGAGSPLHF. Written as DNA, the CDR3 is TGTGCCAGCAGCTTAGCAGGGGCCGGGTCACCCCTCCACTTT. The full variable domain, in which reference TRBV7-6 and TRBJ1-6 provide the parts outside the CDR3, is GAGVSQSPRYKVTKRGQDVALRCDPISGHVSLYWYRQALGQGPEFLTYFNYEAQQDKSGLPNDRFSAERPEGSISTLTIQRTEQRDSAMYRCASSLAGAGSPLHFGNGTRLTVT.

This clonotype occurred many times. The chain has TRBV6-1 and TRBJ2-3, with 11 bases lining up with TRBD1. The CDR3 length is 14 residues. Germline V gene sequence: CDR1 MNHNS, CDR2 SASEGT. The J segment lost 5 bases and the V segment lost 6 bases, leaving 4 bases of the junction unmatched. The CDR3 sequence: CASRTDRGQDTQYF. As DNA, the CDR3 is TGTGCCAGCAGAACGGACAGGGGGCAAGATACGCAGTATTTT.

The sample holds many counts of this clonotype. V usage is TRBV5-6 and J usage is TRBJ1-3; D call uncertain. Trimming shortened V by 3 bases and J by 5 bases, and 21 bases separated the two germline ends. Germline V lookup: CDR1 SGHDT, CDR2 YYEEEE. This CDR3 is built from 17 residues. The CDR3 bases are TGTGCCAGCAGCTCCCTTCGGCAGGCGGGAGGTCGAAACACCATATATTTT. Its translation: CASSSLRQAGGRNTIYF.

The chain recombines TRBV6-2 or TRBV6-3 with TRBJ2-1; TRBD2 is a possible D gene (6 bases). V was trimmed by 7 bases and J by 7 bases, leaving 23 bases between them. Germline CDR1 and CDR2: MNHEY and SVGEGT. This CDR3 has 16 residues. CDR3 sequence: CASIKGWGVIPNEQFF. For the CDR3, the DNA is TGTGCCAGCATCAAAGGGTGGGGGGTTATCCCAAATGAGCAGTTCTTC.

This clonotype has ten or more counts. The chain couples TRBV27 to TRBJ1-5; no reliable D call. The V and J ends lost 10 bases and 0 bases respectively, with 10 bases between them. CDR1 is MNHEY and CDR2 is SMNVEV in the germline V gene (reference sequence). The CDR3 length is 13 residues. The CDR3 sequence is CATGPDSNQPQHF. CDR3 bases: TGTGCCACCGGACCCGATAGCAATCAGCCCCAGCATTTT.